One sample yielded the 32 T cell receptor beta chains listed below, sequenced in a study of CD8 T cells in Susac syndrome. The RNA input was roughly 0.5 to 1 ug, and it was reverse transcribed with random hexamers. MiXCR, run by TCRdb on the immunoSEQ multiplex PCR reads, gives a single entry per CDR3 protein. The sample carries approximately 120,000 distinct CDR3 sequences, about 90% recorded once. Sequencing was performed on CD8+ T cells from PBMCs. Source of these receptors: a human donor with multiple sclerosis.

The chain couples TRBV30 to TRBJ2-3; tentatively, D is TRBD2 (5 bases). Per the germline V gene, CDR1 is GTSNPN and CDR2 is SVGIG (reference sequence). This CDR3 spans 15 amino acids. The V end was cut by 7 bases, the J end by 3 bases, with 20 bases between. In DNA form, the CDR3 reads TGTGCCTTCAGCCTAGGAGGTTTAGGAACAGATACGCAGTATTTT. Translation: CAFSLGGLGTDTQYF.

The chain employs TRBV20-1 and TRBJ2-7; no clear D. V lost 0 bases and J 5 bases, leaving 17 bases between the germline ends. This CDR3 is 15 amino acids long. The V gene's germline CDR1 is DFQATT and CDR2 SNEGSKA (reference sequence). CDR3 loop: CSARDALHGVDEQYF. The CDR3 DNA reads TGCAGTGCTAGAGATGCCCTGCATGGTGTCGACGAGCAGTACTTC.

The chain links TRBV5-6 to TRBJ1-5, with 9 bases fitting TRBD1. J was trimmed by 2 bases and V by 5 bases; bases with no gene match: 11. Germline CDR1 and CDR2: SGHDT and YYEEEE. The CDR3 covers 17 residues. The CDR3, as DNA: TGTGCCAGCAGTACCGGGACAGGGTCTCAGGGCAATCAGCCCCAGCATTTT. It is translated as CASSTGTGSQGNQPQHF.

The V gene is TRBV18, the J gene TRBJ1-5; D may be TRBD1 (6 bases). Trimming pared 6 bases from V and 2 bases from J, leaving 14 bases between. The germline V gene encodes CDR1 KGHSH and CDR2 LQKENI. The CDR3 runs to 15 residues. The CDR3 region has the DNA TGTGCCAGCTCCCCGGGTCCAGGGGGCAATCAGCCCCAGCATTTT. It codes for CASSPGPGGNQPQHF.

The chain joins TRBV30 to TRBJ1-2, with 9 nucleotides matching TRBD1. Germline V CDR1 and CDR2: GTSNPN, SVGIG (reference sequence). There are 12 residues in the CDR3. V dropped 3 bases and J dropped 8; count of bases not matched to a gene: 4. The CDR3 DNA is TGTGCCTGGAGACAGGGGGCTCAGGGCTACACCTTC. Its protein is CAWRQGAQGYTF.

CDR3 sequence reads: CASSLGELANGYTF. Written as DNA, the CDR3 is TGTGCCAGCAGCTTGGGAGAATTGGCTAATGGCTACACCTTC. This rearrangement joins TRBV5-4 to TRBJ1-2; D ambiguous. The germline V gene encodes CDR1 SGHNT and CDR2 YYREEE (reference sequence). The CDR3 has 14 residues. Trimming took off 0 bases at V and 6 bases at J, with 12 bases between the two ends.

V is TRBV11-2 and J is TRBJ1-2; D gene unclear. V was shortened by 3 bases and J by 4 bases, with 15 bases between the two germline ends. The CDR3 contains 15 residues. The V gene's germline CDR1 is SGHAT and CDR2 FQNNGV. CDR3 region: CASSLVMTDVYGYTF. The CDR3, as DNA: TGTGCCAGCAGCTTGGTAATGACGGACGTCTATGGCTACACCTTC.

V is TRBV18 and J is TRBJ1-5; TRBD1 is a possible D gene (5 bases). The CDR3 is made up of 16 amino acids. Deletions cut 2 bases from V and 5 bases from J, with 16 bases between. The V gene's germline CDR1 is KGHSH and CDR2 LQKENI. Here the CDR3 DNA reads TGTGCCAGCTCACCAAGCCAAGACAGCGCGCATCAGCCCCAGCATTTT. Encoded protein: CASSPSQDSAHQPQHF.

The chain links TRBV6-5 to TRBJ1-5; D ambiguous. V was trimmed by 4 bases and J by 2 bases, leaving 12 bases between them. This CDR3 contains 15 residues. Germline CDR1 MNHEY, CDR2 SVGAGI. The DNA for the CDR3 is TGTGCCAGCAGTTTGGAGACACGCGGCAATCAGCCCCAGCATTTT. Its protein product is CASSLETRGNQPQHF.

This clonotype appeared a single time. The rearrangement links TRBV7-9 to TRBJ2-1; 15 nucleotides match TRBD2. Unmatched junction bases numbered 12, after V lost 4 bases and J lost 8 bases. Germline V CDR1 and CDR2: SEHNR, FQNEAQ (reference sequence). The CDR3 is 18 residues long. The CDR3 loop is CASSSRWTSGRAEYEQFF. In DNA, the CDR3 is TGTGCCAGCAGCTCCCGTTGGACTAGCGGGAGGGCCGAGTATGAGCAGTTCTTC.

The J gene is TRBJ2-1, the V gene TRBV19, with D perhaps matching TRBD2 (6 bases). Germline CDR1 and CDR2: LNHDA and SQIVND (reference sequence). V was clipped by 3 bases and J by 9 bases, with 18 bases between them. The CDR3 runs to 15 residues. The CDR3 is CASSIGTWAGGEQFF. The CDR3 DNA follows: TGTGCCAGTAGTATCGGGACCTGGGCCGGGGGTGAGCAGTTCTTC. The entire variable domain, with the rest obtained from reference TRBV19 and TRBJ2-1, is as follows: DGGITQSPKYLFRKEGQNVTLSCEQNLNHDAMYWYRQDPGQGLRLIYYSQIVNDFQKGDIAEGYSVSREKKESFPLTVTSAQKNPTAFYLCASSIGTWAGGEQFFGPGTRLTVL.

This chain links TRBV13 with TRBJ2-7, with 10 bases aligning to TRBD1. Per the germline V gene, CDR1 is PRHDT and CDR2 is FYEKMQ (reference sequence). The CDR3 contains 16 residues. The junction had 10 bases not matched to a gene; V was cut back by 5 bases and J by 3 bases. Here the CDR3 reads CASSQRQGANFYEQYF. As DNA, the CDR3 is TGTGCCAGCAGCCAAAGACAGGGGGCTAATTTCTACGAGCAGTACTTC.

The V and J genes are TRBV27 and TRBJ1-1; D is undetermined. V lost 3 bases and J 6 bases, leaving 14 bases between the germline ends. The germline V gene encodes CDR1 MNHEY and CDR2 SMNVEV (reference sequence). The length of the CDR3 is 14 residues. CDR3 residues: CASSLGQGWSEAFF. For the CDR3, the DNA is TGTGCCAGCAGTTTGGGCCAAGGTTGGTCTGAAGCTTTCTTT.

This clonotype appeared a single time. The chain carries TRBV27 and TRBJ2-7; no firm D call. Germline CDR1 and CDR2: MNHEY and SMNVEV (reference sequence). V lost 8 bases, J lost 4 bases, and 6 bases lay in between. The CDR3 contains 10 residues. The CDR3 spells CASGLYEQYF. CDR3 in DNA: TGTGCCAGCGGCCTGTACGAGCAGTACTTC.

This chain connects TRBV3-1 to TRBJ1-5; no firm D call. The CDR3 contains 13 residues. Trimming cost V 4 bases and J 6 bases, with 10 bases left between them. Looked up from germline, CDR1 is LGHDT and CDR2 is YNNKEL (reference sequence). CDR3 loop: CASSPTRSQPQHF. CDR3 nucleotide sequence: TGTGCCAGCAGCCCCACCCGGAGTCAGCCCCAGCATTTT.

CDR3 residues: CASSKNRGVNYGYTF. CDR3 nucleotide sequence: TGTGCCAGCAGCAAAAACAGGGGGGTCAACTATGGCTACACCTTC. The gene calls are TRBV14 and TRBJ1-2; TRBD1 agrees at 8 bases. The CDR3 runs to 15 residues. With V trimmed by 5 bases and J by 2 bases, 7 bases remained unmatched. From germline, CDR1 is SGHDN and CDR2 FVKESK.

The chain is built from TRBV28 and TRBJ1-5, with 9 bases fitting TRBD1. Germline V CDR1 and CDR2: MDHEN, SYDVKM. V trimming: 5 bases; J trimming: 6 bases; junction bases outside the gene matches: 8. The CDR3 has 15 amino acids. CDR3 coding DNA: TGTGCCAGCAGTCCGACAGGGGGAGGGCTTCAGCCCCAGCATTTT. Its protein is CASSPTGGGLQPQHF.

This clonotype was seen just once. The chain links TRBV27 to TRBJ2-5; D call uncertain. Germline CDR1 MNHEY, CDR2 SMNVEV (reference sequence). Trimming removed 3 bases at V and 1 base at J, with 6 bases between. The CDR3 is made up of 13 amino acids. CDR3: CASSFVAQETQYF. For the CDR3, the DNA is TGTGCCAGCAGTTTTGTCGCCCAAGAGACCCAGTACTTC.

This chain uses TRBV6-2 or TRBV6-3 with TRBJ2-1; a weak D match, TRBD1 (5 bases). The CDR3 is made up of 13 amino acids. In germline, CDR1 is MNHEY, CDR2 SVGEGT. V was trimmed by 6 bases and J by 7 bases, leaving 13 bases between them. CDR3 amino acids: CASSGPPGNEQFF. In nucleotides, the CDR3 is TGTGCCAGCAGCGGCCCACCAGGGAATGAGCAGTTCTTC.

The V and J genes are TRBV6-5 and TRBJ1-4; the match to TRBD1 covers 8 bases. CDR3 length: 16 amino acids. Germline lookup yields CDR1 MNHEY and CDR2 SVGAGI. J gave up 6 bases and V 0 bases, and 6 bases lay outside the gene matches. The CDR3 region has the DNA TGTGCCAGCAGTTACTCGAGTCAGGGGGCGGATGAAAAACTGTTTTTT. It yields the protein CASSYSSQGADEKLFF.

The V gene is TRBV5-1, the J gene TRBJ2-1; TRBD2 matches at 8 bases. CDR3 length equals 16 residues. V shed 1 base and J 4 bases; nucleotides not matched to a gene: 7. Germline CDR1 SGHRS, CDR2 YFSETQ. The CDR3 is CASSLSAGELYNEQFF. CDR3 coding DNA: TGCGCCAGCAGCTTGTCAGCGGGAGAACTTTACAATGAGCAGTTCTTC. Full variable domain (rest looked up from reference TRBV5-1 and TRBJ2-1): KAGVTQTPRYLIKTRGQQVTLSCSPISGHRSVSWYQQTPGQGLQFLFEYFSETQRNKGNFPGRFSGRQFSNSRSEMNVSTLELGDSALYLCASSLSAGELYNEQFFGPGTRLTVL.

V usage is TRBV18 and J usage is TRBJ2-7, with TRBD1 matching 7 bases. V trimming: 6 bases; J trimming: 2 bases; junction bases outside the gene matches: 7. The length of the CDR3 is 14 residues. Germline V gene lookup returns CDR1 KGHSH and CDR2 LQKENI. CDR3 sequence: CASSSDRSTYEQYF. The CDR3 coding sequence is TGTGCCAGCTCTTCGGACAGGAGCACCTACGAGCAGTACTTC.

This clonotype was seen a single time. The chain links TRBV24-1 to TRBJ2-2, with 10 bases identical to TRBD2. The CDR3 extends over 16 amino acids. The V and J ends lost 5 bases and 0 bases, in that order; junction bases with no gene match: 2. Germline V gene lookup returns CDR1 KGHDR and CDR2 SFDVKD. For the CDR3, the DNA is TGTGCCACCAGTGTTCTAGCGGGGGCGAACACCGGGGAGCTGTTTTTT. Translated: CATSVLAGANTGELFF.

This rearrangement joins TRBV20-1 to TRBJ2-1; D ambiguous. From germline, CDR1 is DFQATT and CDR2 SNEGSKA (reference sequence). The V end was cut by 0 bases, the J end by 9 bases, with 18 bases between. This CDR3 has 15 amino acids. This CDR3 is CSAREGVGLQLEQFF. The CDR3 DNA reads TGCAGTGCTAGAGAGGGTGTGGGCCTCCAGCTTGAGCAGTTCTTC.

The gene calls are TRBV2 and TRBJ2-1, with a weak D call TRBD2 (5 bases). The CDR3 is made up of 11 amino acids. Trimming removed 10 bases at V and 8 bases at J, with 12 bases between. The germline CDR1 and CDR2 sequences are SNHLY and FYNNEI. The CDR3 is CATLVRYEQFF. CDR3 DNA: TGTGCCACACTAGTCCGGTATGAGCAGTTCTTC.

V and J are TRBV27 and TRBJ2-7; D is perhaps TRBD2 (5 bases). The CDR3 runs to 16 residues. Trimming took 2 bases from V and 0 from J, leaving 14 bases between them. Germline values: CDR1 MNHEY, CDR2 SMNVEV (reference sequence). CDR3 amino acids: CASSLDPSGLSYEQYF. CDR3 DNA: TGTGCCAGCAGTTTAGATCCAAGCGGCCTCTCCTACGAGCAGTACTTC.

The rearrangement joins TRBV7-2 to TRBJ2-6; possibly TRBD1 for D (6 bases). The germline V gene has CDR1 SGHTA and CDR2 FQGNSA. Trimming took 11 bases from V and 4 from J, leaving 12 bases between them. The CDR3 extends over 13 amino acids. DNA of the CDR3: TGTGCCCTAAGGGGGTACGGGGCCAACGTCCTGACTTTC. Encoded protein: CALRGYGANVLTF. The variable domain in full, with the rest retrieved from reference TRBV7-2 and TRBJ2-6, is GAGVSQSPSNKVTEKGKDVELRCDPISGHTALYWYRQSLGQGLEFLIYFQGNSAPDKSGLPSDRFSAERTGGSVSTLTIQRTQQEDSAVYLCALRGYGANVLTFGAGSRLTVL.

This clonotype has a single count. This rearrangement joins TRBV19 to TRBJ2-3, with 10 bases identical to TRBD2. The CDR3 runs to 16 residues. Germline CDR1 is LNHDA and CDR2 is SQIVND (reference sequence). V was clipped by 3 bases and J by 4 bases; unmatched bases: 7. CDR3 nucleotide sequence: TGTGCCAGTAGTATTGAGTCTAGCGGGAGCGCAGATACGCAGTATTTT. It specifies CASSIESSGSADTQYF.

This chain uses TRBV6-1 with TRBJ2-2, with TRBD2 identical over 13 bases. There are 17 residues in the CDR3. From germline, CDR1 is MNHNS and CDR2 SASEGT. After removal of 6 bases from V and 5 bases from J, the junction contained 9 bases not matched to a gene. CDR3 protein: CASSISPGLAGTGELFF. As DNA, the CDR3 is TGTGCCAGCAGCATTTCACCGGGACTAGCGGGGACCGGGGAGCTGTTTTTT.

V usage is TRBV20-1 and J usage is TRBJ2-7; D uncertain. This CDR3 region has 13 residues. Trimming shortened V by 6 bases and J by 1 base, and 13 bases separated the two germline ends. The V gene's germline CDR1 is DFQATT and CDR2 SNEGSKA (reference sequence). For the CDR3, the DNA is TGCAGTGCCGCGGCCGGGTTTTCCTACGAGCAGTACTTC. This translates into CSAAAGFSYEQYF.

The chain joins TRBV6-2 or TRBV6-3 to TRBJ1-5; 8 nucleotides line up with TRBD1. With 3 bases clipped from V and 5 bases from J, the junction kept 6 bases outside the gene matches. Germline V gives CDR1 MNHEY, CDR2 SVGEGT. The CDR3 has 15 amino acids. The CDR3 nucleotides are TGTGCCAGCAGTTATCCGGGACAGGCCTATCAGCCCCAGCATTTT. This encodes CASSYPGQAYQPQHF.

V usage is TRBV4-3 and J usage is TRBJ1-1, with 7 positions matching TRBD1. Germline V CDR1 and CDR2: LGHNA, YSLEER. The V and J ends lost 0 bases and 2 bases, in that order; junction bases with no gene match: 6. The CDR3 is made up of 16 amino acids. The CDR3 is CASSQDLWDRNTEAFF. The CDR3 nucleotides are TGCGCCAGCAGCCAAGATCTGTGGGACAGAAACACTGAAGCTTTCTTT.